This TCR beta chain is from a study of regulatory T cells in long-lasting Graves disease listed by TCRdb under 2021. A note on the overall study: Persistent Graves' disease was defined as persistently positive TSH receptor autoantibodies together with antithyroid drug treatment for over 5 years. TCR sequencing covered some 13 persistent and approximately 20 newly diagnosed Graves' disease patients, some 33 samples in total. Persistent Graves' disease patients were compared with newly diagnosed Graves' disease patients by peripheral blood TCR sequencing and RNA sequencing. The study was registered as a clinical trial and conducted in China. In the clinical cohort, patients with persistent Graves' disease had used antithyroid drugs for an average of roughly 10 years. Points the paper makes about the study in general: Preferential use of TRBV28, TRBJ1-2 and TRBJ2-5 was observed in persistent disease, whereas TRBV20-1 and TRBJ2-1 were favored in newly diagnosed disease. The authors acknowledged the small sample size as a limitation that may reduce accuracy. Because the primary lesion, thyroid tissue, could not be accessed, the study looked at peripheral blood alone. More public clonotypes were shared among persistent patients (more than 2,500) than among newly diagnosed patients (more than 950). Compared with newly diagnosed patients, patients with persistent Graves' disease had lower TCR Shannon entropy and fewer highly expanded clones, which suggests clonal expansion. Sequencing and analysis were limited to the TCR beta chain.

This specimen's time point label, interpreted: persistent/refractory GD, antithyroid drugs over 5 years with positive TRAb. For both TCR sequencing and RNA sequencing, RNA was extracted from PBMCs in TRIzol. Graves' disease was diagnosed according to American Thyroid Association guidelines. Patients were recruited from an endocrinology department in Xi'an, China. Each patient gave roughly 10 milliliters of peripheral blood, collected in an EDTA anticoagulant tube. PBMCs were isolated by Ficoll Paque Plus density gradient separation without further T cell sorting. An Agilent 2100 Bioanalyzer and agarose gel were used to assess RNA quality, and a NanoDrop 2000 was used to measure RNA concentration. The library was obtained by multiplex PCR. For sequencing, an Illumina HiSeq 4000 was employed. iRepertoire HTBI primers and Arm-PCR amplification of CDR3 regions were used to construct TCR beta libraries. Before sequencing, the PCR products underwent gel purification. Per the authors' processing: A total of 60 to 80 TRBV and 14 TRBJ segments were identified across samples and were used for gene usage analysis of CDR3 amino acid clonotypes. COPE and FqMerger were used to merge filtered high-quality paired reads into contigs. Contigs were aligned with BLAST to IMGT TRBV, TRBD and TRBJ reference genes, and CDR3 was defined per IMGT. Any clonotype with a frequency above 0.1% was classified as a highly expanded clone. Shannon entropy served as the measure of repertoire diversity, while the Gini coefficient captured V-J evenness. A clonotype found in more than one individual was treated as public. The public reads were run again by TCRdb, first through fastp at Q25 and then through MiXCR, and only productive beta chains were kept. Each CDR3 protein gets just one entry, which takes the most common genes and DNA from the rows behind it. These V and J calls are TCRdb output, not the study's own analysis. The table for this sample lists about 340,000 distinct CDR3 sequences; around a fifth of them were counted only once. Together, the top ten hold 29% of the sample.

The CDR3 starts with the cysteine, ends with the phenylalanine, and has 12 residues. CDR3 DNA only is kept here, 36 bases in frame from base 1. V and J lose 5 bases and 7 bases, and a span of 12 bases separates them. The germline V gene encodes CDR1 SGHVS and CDR2 FQNEAQ. This clonotype has a count of ten or more. Its antigen is currently not known. No base qualities exist here, and no much larger clone lies one base off it. This receptor was obtained from a female donor with Graves disease. The rearranged segments are TRBV7-8 and TRBJ2-7, with no confidently assigned D gene. The source was peripheral blood mononuclear cells (PBMCs), collected when the disease was refractory, from a patient treated with antithyroid drugs. The CDR3 protein: CASSVHLGEQYF. The nucleotides are TGTGCCAGCAGCGTGCACCTGGGGGAGCAGTACTTC.